This TCR beta chain stems from a study of T cell responses to AZD1222 COVID-19 vaccine. V gave up 9 bases and J gave up 0 bases, with 14 bases separating them. This CDR3 spans 15 amino acids. Germline loops: CDR1 SGHAT, CDR2 FQNNGV. Some clones are missing from TCRdb's copy, which holds only in-frame ones; the method was immunoSEQ multiplex PCR. The data contain some 80,000 clones, around 88% of them singletons. The receptor's source is an adult who received the MenACWY meningococcal vaccine as a control. This chain links TRBV11-2 with TRBJ2-2, with a weak D call TRBD1 (6 bases). Sequences were derived from peripheral blood, sampled 28 days after the second dose of the MenACWY control vaccine. The CDR3 nucleotides are TGTGCCAGTCCCCGAGGGGGTTCGAACACCGGGGAGCTGTTTTTT. Translating it yields CASPRGGSNTGELFF.